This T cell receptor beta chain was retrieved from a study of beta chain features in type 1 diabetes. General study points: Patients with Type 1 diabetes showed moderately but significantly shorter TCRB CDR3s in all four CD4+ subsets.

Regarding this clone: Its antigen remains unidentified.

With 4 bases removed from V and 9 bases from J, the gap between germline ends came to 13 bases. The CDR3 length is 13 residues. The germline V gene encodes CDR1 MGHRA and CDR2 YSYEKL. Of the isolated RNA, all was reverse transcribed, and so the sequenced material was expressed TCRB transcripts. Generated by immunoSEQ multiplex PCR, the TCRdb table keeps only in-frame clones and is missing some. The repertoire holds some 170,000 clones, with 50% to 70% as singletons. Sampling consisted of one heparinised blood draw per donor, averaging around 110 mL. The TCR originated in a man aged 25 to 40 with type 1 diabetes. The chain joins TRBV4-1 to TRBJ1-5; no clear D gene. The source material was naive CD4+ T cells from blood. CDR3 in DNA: TGCGCCAGCAGCCTAAGCGACGCCCGGCCCCAGCATTTT. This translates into CASSLSDARPQHF.